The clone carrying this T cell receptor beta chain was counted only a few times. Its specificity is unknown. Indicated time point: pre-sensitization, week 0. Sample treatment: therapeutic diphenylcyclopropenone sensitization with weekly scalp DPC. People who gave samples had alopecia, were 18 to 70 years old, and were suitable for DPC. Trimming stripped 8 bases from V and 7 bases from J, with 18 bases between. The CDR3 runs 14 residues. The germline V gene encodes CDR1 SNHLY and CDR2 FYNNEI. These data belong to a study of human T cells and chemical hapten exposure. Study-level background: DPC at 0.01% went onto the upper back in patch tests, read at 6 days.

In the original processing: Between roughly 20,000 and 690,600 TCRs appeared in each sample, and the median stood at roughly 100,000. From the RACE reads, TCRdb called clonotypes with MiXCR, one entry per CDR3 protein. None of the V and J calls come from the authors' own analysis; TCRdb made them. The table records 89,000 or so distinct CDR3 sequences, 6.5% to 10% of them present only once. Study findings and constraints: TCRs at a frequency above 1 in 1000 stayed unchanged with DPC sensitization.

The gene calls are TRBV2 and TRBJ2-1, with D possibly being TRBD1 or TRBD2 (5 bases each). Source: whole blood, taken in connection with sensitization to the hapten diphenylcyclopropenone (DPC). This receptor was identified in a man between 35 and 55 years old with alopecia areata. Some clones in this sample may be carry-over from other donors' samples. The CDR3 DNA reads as TGTGCCAGCGGTTGGCAGGGAGTGGGGAATGAGCAGTTCTTC. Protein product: CASGWQGVGNEQFF. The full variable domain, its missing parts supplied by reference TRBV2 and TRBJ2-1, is EPEVTQTPSHQVTQMGQEVILRCVPISNHLYFYWYRQILGQKVEFLVSFYNNEISEKSEIFDDQFSVERPDGSNFTLKIRSTKLEDSAMYFCASGWQGVGNEQFFGPGTRLTVL.